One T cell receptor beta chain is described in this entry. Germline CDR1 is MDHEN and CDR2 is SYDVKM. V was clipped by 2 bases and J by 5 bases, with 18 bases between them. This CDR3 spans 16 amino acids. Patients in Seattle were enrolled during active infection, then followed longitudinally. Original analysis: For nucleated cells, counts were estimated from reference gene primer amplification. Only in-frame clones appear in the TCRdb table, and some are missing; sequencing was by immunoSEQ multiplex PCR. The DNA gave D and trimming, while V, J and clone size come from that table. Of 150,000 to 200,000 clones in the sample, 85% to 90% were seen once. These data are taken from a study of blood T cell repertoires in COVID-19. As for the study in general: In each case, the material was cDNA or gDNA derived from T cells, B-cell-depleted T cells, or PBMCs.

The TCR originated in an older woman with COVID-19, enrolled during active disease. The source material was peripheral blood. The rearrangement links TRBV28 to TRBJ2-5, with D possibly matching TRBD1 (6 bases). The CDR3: CASSLEGQGWRETQYF. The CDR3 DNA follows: TGTGCCAGCAGTTTAGAAGGGCAGGGGTGGCGGGAGACCCAGTACTTC.